The sample holds a few counts of the clone carrying this TCR beta chain. Its antigen is not known. Here immunoSEQ multiplex PCR was the method, and the copy in TCRdb shows in-frame clones only, minus some. The data show 2 million to 3 million clones, more than 85% seen once. This specimen comes from a study of shared clonotypes between healthy human individuals. Whole-study results and caveats: Rarefaction exposed incomplete sorted-subset sequencing despite large depth.

The sequenced material came from naive CD4+ T cells from PBMCs. Subset described: CD45RA+ positively selected. The TCR comes from a young man in good health. Some clones in this sample may be carry-over from other donors' samples.

DNA for the CDR3: TGCGCCAGCAGCCAAGGATTAGCGGTACTAGCCAAAAACATTCAGTACTTC. Translation gives CASSQGLAVLAKNIQYF. The chain couples TRBV4-1 to TRBJ2-4, with TRBD2 as a possible D gene (6 bases). The germline V gene has CDR1 MGHRA and CDR2 YSYEKL. This CDR3 spans 17 amino acids. Trimming took 1 base from V and 0 from J, leaving 13 bases between them.